Listed below are T cell receptor beta chains from one sample, sequenced in a study of response to subunit inactivated influenza vaccine. From the RT-PCR reads, TCRdb called clonotypes with MiXCR, one entry per CDR3 protein. The sample lists hundreds of thousands of distinct CDR3 sequences; about 15% were seen once. This specimen consisted of PBMCs from blood, obtained 14 days before vaccination. The receptors originated from a man aged 45 to 65 who received an inactivated influenza vaccine. The CDR3 runs from the conserved cysteine through the conserved F or W. A D gene is named only where the DNA matches it firmly. Part of the rows lack a size; the others show once, few, many or a class for expanded clones.

J gene,D gene,clone size,V gene,CDR3 protein,CDR3 DNA
TRBJ1-5,-,few,TRBV2,CASKEPGAHQPQHF,TGTGCCAGTAAGGAGCCAGGGGCCCATCAGCCCCAGCATTTT
TRBJ1-1,-,many,TRBV4-3,CASSQDWLTENTEAFF,TGCGCCAGCAGCCAAGATTGGCTGACGGAGAACACTGAAGCTTTCTTT
TRBJ2-1,TRBD2,many,TRBV29-1,CSVLAGGPNEQFF,TGCAGCGTCCTAGCGGGAGGGCCCAATGAGCAGTTCTTC
TRBJ2-6,TRBD1,-,TRBV7-2,CPSSLGFWGQGRHSGANVLTF,TGTCCCAGCAGCTTAGGCTTTTGGGGACAGGGTAGACACTCTGGGGCCAACGTCCTGACTTTC
TRBJ1-1,-,few,TRBV3-1,CASSQENLGRAFF,TGTGCCAGCAGCCAAGAGAACCTCGGACGAGCTTTCTTT
TRBJ2-3,TRBD1,few,TRBV27,CASSGTALAGDTQYF,TGTGCCAGCAGTGGGACAGCATTAGCTGGGGATACGCAGTATTTT
TRBJ2-3,TRBD2,-,TRBV7-3,CASFVRSGGSTDTQYF,TGTGCTAGCTTCGTGAGGAGCGGGGGTAGCACAGATACGCAGTATTTT
TRBJ2-5,TRBD2,-,TRBV20-1,CSARGLAGATLQETQYF,TGCAGTGCTAGAGGACTAGCGGGAGCGACCTTACAAGAGACCCAGTACTTC
TRBJ1-5,-,many,TRBV20-1,CSVKQGNQPQHF,TGCAGTGTTAAACAGGGTAATCAGCCCCAGCATTTT
TRBJ1-2,TRBD1,-,TRBV5-1,CASSYDQGAGGYTF,TGCGCCAGCAGCTACGACCAGGGGGCTGGTGGCTACACCTTC
TRBJ2-7,TRBD1,many,TRBV5-1,CASSFTQGAVYEQYF,TGCGCCAGCAGCTTCACACAGGGGGCAGTTTACGAGCAGTACTTC
TRBJ2-7,-,few,TRBV20-1,CSARDGVERSYEQYF,TGCAGTGCTAGAGATGGCGTGGAAAGATCCTACGAGCAGTACTTC
TRBJ2-1,TRBD2,few,TRBV9,CASSAHSGRENEQFF,TGTGCCAGCAGCGCCCATAGCGGGAGGGAAAATGAGCAGTTCTTC
TRBJ2-5,-,few,TRBV20-1,CSARDPSGDWRETQYF,TGCAGTGCTAGAGATCCATCCGGGGATTGGCGCGAGACCCAGTACTTC
TRBJ1-2,-,-,TRBV29-1,CSVVYEGVIYTF,TGCAGCGTGGTGTATGAGGGAGTCATCTACACCTTC
TRBJ2-1,-,-,TRBV12-3/TRBV12-4,CASSLYEDGQEQFF,TGTGCCAGCAGTTTATATGAGGACGGTCAAGAGCAGTTCTTC
TRBJ2-1,TRBD2,-,TRBV6-2/TRBV6-3,CASSYPGLAGPLVYNEQFF,TGTGCCAGCAGTTACCCGGGACTAGCGGGACCCCTAGTCTACAATGAGCAGTTCTTC
TRBJ2-1,TRBD2,many,TRBV12-3/TRBV12-4,CASSLRGGNEQFF,TGTGCCAGCAGTTTACGCGGGGGCAATGAGCAGTTCTTC
TRBJ2-7,TRBD1,few,TRBV20-1,CSAREYVGQGYQQYF,TGCAGTGCTAGGGAGTATGTGGGACAGGGCTATCAGCAGTACTTC
TRBJ1-1,-,few,TRBV29-1,CSVQPLGTEAFF,TGCAGCGTCCAGCCCCTAGGCACTGAAGCTTTCTTT
TRBJ2-7,-,few,TRBV20-1,CSARDPRTVRAYEQYF,TGCAGTGCTAGAGATCCGAGGACGGTGAGAGCTTACGAGCAGTACTTC
TRBJ2-5,TRBD1,few,TRBV10-3,CAIRKQGTGQETQYF,TGTGCCATCAGGAAACAGGGGACAGGCCAAGAGACCCAGTACTTC
TRBJ2-1,TRBD2,few,TRBV24-1,CATSDGLAGGASSYNEQFF,TGTGCCACCAGTGATGGACTAGCGGGGGGGGCCAGCTCCTACAATGAGCAGTTCTTC
TRBJ2-5,TRBD2,few,TRBV7-2,CASSLVSGGLETQYF,TGTGCCAGCAGCTTAGTAAGCGGGGGGCTGGAGACCCAGTACTTC